This TCR beta chain was captured in a study of blood T cells in healthy people across ages. The authors ran a second PCR of 7 to 11 cycles using a sample-barcoded 5' primer and a J-beta primer mix. MiXCR, run by TCRdb on the 5' RACE reads, gives a single entry per CDR3 protein. The sample holds over 1,500,000 distinct CDR3 sequences; around 48% are singletons and the top ten take 2.1%. Donor samples were obtained from healthy Caucasian individuals from Russia, aged about 6 to 100. The CDR3 extends over 15 amino acids. Germline assignment: CDR1 SGHVS and CDR2 FNYEAQ. With 1 base removed from V and 4 bases from J, the gap between germline ends came to 8 bases.

The J gene is TRBJ1-6, the V gene TRBV7-6; the D is unclear. Sample: blood. The TCR was taken from a middle-aged woman in good health. The CDR3 coding sequence is TGTGCCAGCAGCTTAGATGGGGAATATAATTCACCCCTCCACTTT. This codes for CASSLDGEYNSPLHF.